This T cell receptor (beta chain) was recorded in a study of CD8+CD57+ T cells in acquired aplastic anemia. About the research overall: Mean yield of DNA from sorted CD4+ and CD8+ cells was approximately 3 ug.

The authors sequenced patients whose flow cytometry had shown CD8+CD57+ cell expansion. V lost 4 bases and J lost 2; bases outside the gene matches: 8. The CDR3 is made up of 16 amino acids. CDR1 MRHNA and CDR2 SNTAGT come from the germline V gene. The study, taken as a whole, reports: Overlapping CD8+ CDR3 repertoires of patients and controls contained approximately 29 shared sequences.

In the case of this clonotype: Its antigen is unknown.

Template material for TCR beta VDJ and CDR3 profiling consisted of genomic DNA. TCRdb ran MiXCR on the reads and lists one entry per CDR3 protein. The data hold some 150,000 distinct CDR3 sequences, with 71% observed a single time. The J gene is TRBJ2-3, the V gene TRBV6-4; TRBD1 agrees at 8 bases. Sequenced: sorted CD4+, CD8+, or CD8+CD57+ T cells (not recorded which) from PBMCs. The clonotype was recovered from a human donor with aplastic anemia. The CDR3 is CASSADDRGDTDTQYF. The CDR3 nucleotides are TGTGCCAGCAGTGCCGACGACAGGGGAGACACAGATACGCAGTATTTT.